The 12 T cell receptor beta chains presented below share a single source sample, sequenced in a study of shared clonotypes between healthy human individuals. Some clones are missing from TCRdb's copy, which holds only in-frame ones; the method was immunoSEQ multiplex PCR. The sample has 1,500,000 or so clones, 96% seen once. The sequenced sample consisted of naive CD4+ T cells sorted from blood. Stated subset: CD45RA+ positively selected. The receptors stem from a man in his thirties or forties in good health.

The chain carries TRBV5-8 and TRBJ2-7; tentatively, D is TRBD1 (6 bases). The germline V gene has CDR1 SGHTS and CDR2 YDEGEE. Trimming took 3 bases from V and 10 from J, leaving 11 bases between them. The CDR3 consists of 11 residues. CDR3: CASSYNRVQYF. The CDR3 region has the DNA TGTGCCAGCAGCTATAACAGGGTCCAGTACTTC.

The chain carries TRBV18 and TRBJ1-4; tentative D call: TRBD1 (6 bases). The CDR3 is 14 residues long. V was shortened by 1 base and J by 8 bases, with 11 bases between the two germline ends. Germline V gene lookup returns CDR1 KGHSH and CDR2 LQKENI. The CDR3 sequence: CASSPQGTTEKLFF. CDR3 DNA sequence: TGTGCCAGCTCACCACAAGGGACAACGGAAAAACTGTTTTTT.

The chain is built from TRBV28 and TRBJ1-4; D might be TRBD1 (5 bases). CDR1 MDHEN and CDR2 SYDVKM come from the germline V gene. V was shortened by 10 bases and J by 8 bases, with 14 bases between the two germline ends. The CDR3 extends over 12 amino acids. The CDR3 region has the DNA TGTGCCACTTCTTGGGGGGACGAAAAACTGTTTTTT. Residues: CATSWGDEKLFF.

The chain recombines TRBV30 with TRBJ2-5; D is undetermined. The CDR3 runs to 10 residues. Trimming shortened V by 1 base and J by 7 bases, and 4 bases separated the two germline ends. Germline loops: CDR1 GTSNPN, CDR2 SVGIG (reference sequence). The CDR3 sequence: CAWSAGTQYF. The CDR3 region has the DNA TGTGCCTGGAGTGCCGGGACCCAGTACTTC.

The chain links TRBV18 to TRBJ1-5; D gene uncertain. There are 12 residues in the CDR3. Trimming took off 4 bases at V and 9 bases at J, with 10 bases between the two ends. CDR1 is KGHSH and CDR2 is LQKENI in the germline V gene. CDR3 region: CASSQAEGPQHF. The CDR3 bases are TGTGCCAGCTCACAGGCGGAGGGGCCCCAGCATTTT.

CDR3 loop: CASRRASLIETQYF. In DNA form, the CDR3 reads TGCGCCAGCCGACGAGCGTCCCTAATTGAGACCCAGTACTTC. The chain combines TRBV5-1 with TRBJ2-5; D uncertain. V lost 7 bases and J 5 bases, leaving 18 bases between the germline ends. CDR1 SGHRS and CDR2 YFSETQ come from the germline V gene. This CDR3 is 14 amino acids long.

This clone was recorded once. The CDR3 here is CSVEDHTGNTEAFF. CDR3 in DNA: TGCAGCGTTGAAGATCATACAGGGAACACTGAAGCTTTCTTT. The V gene is TRBV29-1, the J gene TRBJ1-1, with D maybe TRBD1 (5 bases). The germline V and J ends were trimmed by 0 bases and 1 base, with 9 bases remaining between them. CDR1 and CDR2 (germline): SQVTM, ANQGSEA. The length of the CDR3 is 14 residues.

V gene TRBV7-6 combines with J gene TRBJ2-7; weak D call: TRBD1 (5 bases). Germline CDR1 SGHVS, CDR2 FNYEAQ. V was trimmed by 2 bases and J by 6 bases, leaving 17 bases between them. This CDR3 spans 15 amino acids. The CDR3 nucleotides are TGTGCCAGCAGCTTAAACAGGCCATCCTTAGGCGAGCAGTACTTC. Residues: CASSLNRPSLGEQYF. The variable domain in full, with the rest retrieved from reference TRBV7-6 and TRBJ2-7, is GAGVSQSPRYKVTKRGQDVALRCDPISGHVSLYWYRQALGQGPEFLTYFNYEAQQDKSGLPNDRFSAERPEGSISTLTIQRTEQRDSAMYRCASSLNRPSLGEQYFGPGTRLTVT.

The chain is built from TRBV9 and TRBJ2-1, with 9 bases matching TRBD2. CDR3 length: 17 amino acids. Unmatched junction bases numbered 7, after V lost 2 bases and J lost 1 base. Germline loops: CDR1 SGDLS, CDR2 YYNGEE. The CDR3 here is CASSVTAGGESYNEQFF. The DNA for the CDR3 is TGTGCCAGCAGCGTCACAGCGGGAGGCGAGTCCTACAATGAGCAGTTCTTC.

The chain is built from TRBV27 and TRBJ1-2; no clear D gene. The CDR3 contains 16 residues. V was shortened by 4 bases and J by 0 bases, with 15 bases between the two germline ends. Germline assignment: CDR1 MNHEY and CDR2 SMNVEV (reference sequence). CDR3 region: CASSSGPGIANYGYTF. The CDR3 region has the DNA TGTGCCAGCAGTTCGGGCCCCGGGATAGCTAACTATGGCTACACCTTC.

The chain links TRBV6-5 to TRBJ2-7; TRBD1 matches at 8 bases. Germline V gene lookup returns CDR1 MNHEY and CDR2 SVGAGI. The trim removed 5 bases at V and 1 base at J, leaving 4 bases unmatched. The length of the CDR3 is 14 residues. This chain's CDR3 is CASSRQGTSYEQYF. Here the CDR3 DNA reads TGTGCCAGCAGTCGACAGGGGACGTCCTACGAGCAGTACTTC.

The CDR3 here is CASSNQPSGKGETQYF. In DNA, the CDR3 is TGTGCCAGCAGTAATCAACCAAGCGGGAAGGGCGAGACCCAGTACTTC. The rearrangement joins TRBV27 to TRBJ2-5; 7 positions match TRBD2. This CDR3 has 16 residues. The germline V gene has CDR1 MNHEY and CDR2 SMNVEV (reference sequence). Germline trimming cut 5 bases from V and 5 bases from J; bases unmatched to any gene: 14.